This note documents a single TCR beta chain sequence. What it binds is unknown. This entry comes from a study of CD8+ T cells in alopecia areata. Study as a whole: Patients received oral tofacitinib, 5 to 10 mg twice daily, for moderate-to-severe alopecia areata. The drug, tofacitinib, lasted 6 to 18 months, followed by 6 months off drug. Study conclusions and caveats: Elevated clonality characterized lesional scalp relative to normal scalp, particularly in alopecia totalis/universalis.

TCR sequencing used cDNA made by reverse transcription of extracted RNA. Libraries were prepared by immunoSEQ multiplex PCR; TCRdb keeps only in-frame clonotypes and omits some of them. The repertoire consists of some 7,500 clones, with approximately 71% occurring once and the leading ten covering about 14%. The investigators collected lesional scalp punch biopsies and peripheral blood from alopecia areata patients. V lost 3 bases to trimming and J lost 8 bases, with 14 bases between them. The CDR3 runs to 14 residues. CDR1 LNHDA and CDR2 SQIVND come from the germline V gene (reference sequence). The chain joins TRBV19 to TRBJ2-1; D might be TRBD1 or TRBD2, each matching 5 bases. The sample here was skin, taken at week 0. The origin of this receptor is a human donor with alopecia areata. CDR3 in DNA: TGTGCCAGTAGTATCCGGGGCCCGAGCTATGAGCAGTTCTTC. Translating gives CASSIRGPSYEQFF.